The clone carrying this TCR beta chain was seen at least ten times. Amplification of TCR beta CDR3 regions was performed using RNA transcripts as template. A set of HTBI primers served as the primers for a first-round RT-PCR of the TCR CDR3. Using its own MiXCR run on the multiplex PCR reads, TCRdb lists one record per CDR3 protein. The table has about 280,000 distinct CDR3 sequences, less than 30% seen once. This sample was taken from a study of T cells in Graves' hyperthyroidism and ophthalmopathy. Disease duration under 2 months; hyperthyroidism patients were aged 18 to 65. A roughly 10 ml volume of fresh peripheral blood provided the PBMCs. The CDR3 length is 11 residues. Germline CDR1 is SQVTM and CDR2 is ANQGSEA. V was clipped by 2 bases and J by 5 bases, with 7 bases between them.

The sample consisted of blood. The J gene is TRBJ2-7, the V gene TRBV29-1; no definite D call. This receptor was taken from a middle-aged man with Graves' hyperthyroidism that later progressed to Graves' ophthalmopathy. The CDR3 coding sequence is TGCAGCGTTGAAATGGGGAACGAGCAGTACTTC. It specifies CSVEMGNEQYF.